This T cell receptor beta chain came from a study of blood T cell repertoires in COVID-19. Study-wide context: Some COVID-19 samples were acute and others convalescent; all came from the United States, Italy and Spain.

The age range of participants was about 18 to 100 years, with residence in about two dozen US areas. Participant reports of clinical history set cohort assignment. CDR1 and CDR2 (germline): MNHEY, SVGAGI. This CDR3 comprises 12 residues. Trimming at V came to 6 bases and at J to 6 bases, leaving 2 bases not matched to a gene. On this clone itself: The sample has other DNA sequences that encode this CDR3 too.

Method: immunoSEQ multiplex PCR; TCRdb's copy keeps in-frame clones and lacks some. The sample holds 130,000 to 150,000 clones; 87% are singletons and the top ten take approximately 3.8%. Sequenced: PBMCs or T cells enriched from blood (not recorded which). This sequence originates from a woman aged 40 to 50 who had been exposed to COVID-19. The genes are TRBV6-5 and TRBJ1-2, with 9 bases matching TRBD1. In nucleotides, the CDR3 is TGTGCCAGCAGCCGGACAGGGGATGGCTACACCTTC. This translates into CASSRTGDGYTF.